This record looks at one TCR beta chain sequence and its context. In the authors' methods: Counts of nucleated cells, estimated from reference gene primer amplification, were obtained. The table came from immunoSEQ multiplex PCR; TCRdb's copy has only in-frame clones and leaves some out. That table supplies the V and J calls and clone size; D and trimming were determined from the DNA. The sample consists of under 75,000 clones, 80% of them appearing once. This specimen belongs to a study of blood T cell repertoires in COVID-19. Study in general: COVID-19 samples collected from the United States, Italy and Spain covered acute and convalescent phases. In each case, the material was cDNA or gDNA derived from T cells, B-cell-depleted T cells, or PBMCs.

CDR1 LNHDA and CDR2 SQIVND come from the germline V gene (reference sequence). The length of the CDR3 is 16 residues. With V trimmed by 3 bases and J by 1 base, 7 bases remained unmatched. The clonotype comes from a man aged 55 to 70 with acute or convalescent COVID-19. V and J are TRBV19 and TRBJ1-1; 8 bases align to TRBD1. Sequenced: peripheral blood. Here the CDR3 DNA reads TGTGCCAGTAGTATTGGGCTACAGGGGGGGAACACTGAAGCTTTCTTT. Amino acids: CASSIGLQGGNTEAFF.